A selection of T cell receptor beta chains follows, all from one sample in a study of identical twins. TCRdb ran MiXCR on the 5' RACE reads and lists one entry per CDR3 protein. The data hold about 890,000 distinct CDR3 sequences, with over 9% observed a single time. This sample was also put to use in a study of yellow fever vaccine responses in identical twins.

Material: PBMCs. The receptors were sampled from a woman between 18 and 30 years old in good health. The conserved cysteine and the conserved F or W are not part of the CDR3 here. The size field is filled for only some rows; it gives once, few, many or a size class.

V gene	clone size	CDR3 protein
TRBV5-1	few	ASSAWEGGDTEAF
TRBV2	.	TFCSQGRGLMVNQPQH
TRBV10-3	few	AISELVYNEQF
TRBV10-3	.	AISETSTGNNEQF
TRBV9	.	ASSPSQGGVYGYT
TRBV5-4	many	ASSSRTGYNEQF
TRBV5-4	once	ASSFEGRGYETQY
TRBV3-1	few	ASSQGTSRYEQY
TRBV28	.	ASSSGRPTYEQY
TRBV10-3	.	AISAYRGSSYNSPLH
TRBV27	few	ASSLRSQGGGETQY
TRBV4-1	.	ASSQEGLTRGEQY
TRBV18	.	ASSPSGASGSRYEQF
TRBV5-1	.	ASSLGPLTTGELF
TRBV29-1	few	SVEWGPTRTQY
TRBV5-1	few	ASSLAPTGGIADTQY
TRBV28	.	ASSPDIGYGYT
TRBV24-1	many	ASKGQKVGRRAF
TRBV12-3/TRBV12-4	few	ASSLRVSGSLGETQY
TRBV20-1	.	SAGKSVDEQF
TRBV2	.	ASRATSGPDTQY
TRBV7-8	.	ASSLRHVGGANVLT
TRBV5-1	.	ASSLRGVPQETQY
TRBV18	.	ASSHGTGDYEQY
TRBV24-1	.	ATSGSQGLIDEQF
TRBV20-1	.	SALKGTYEQY
TRBV20-1	.	SASWSPEGEQF
TRBV3-1	few	ASSQGLVSYEQY
TRBV7-2	many	ASSSGTTNTGELF
TRBV24-1	.	ATSDTGDFTDTQY
TRBV5-5	.	ASSLNQAASSYNEQF
TRBV10-3	.	AITEGQGAFGYT
TRBV20-1	.	SARATLNQPQH
TRBV6-2/TRBV6-3	.	ASSYEGAEGYT
TRBV5-1	.	ASGGGPDDVRNEKLF
TRBV5-1	.	ASTETSGGRGEQF
TRBV27	.	ASSPQWGGEQY
TRBV12-3/TRBV12-4	many	ASSRRTTNEKLF
TRBV6-5	.	ASSYDTYYGYT
TRBV20-1	few	SASNPSGKFSYNEQF
TRBV19	few	ASSIWGQGKETQY
TRBV21-1	.	ASSKVGVDRILNNSPLH
TRBV3-1	few	ASSQDLGRQF
TRBV18	few	ASSPGREALKNIQY
TRBV9	few	ASSVVRGEAF
TRBV20-1	few	SVIRGLNTEAF
TRBV12-3/TRBV12-4	many	ASSPSAGRYEQY
TRBV5-1	many	ASSSDRPSTDTQY
TRBV7-8	.	ASRRVSGGVGELF
TRBV28	many	ASSSLIPRDREYEQF
TRBV27	few	ASKPPGLTYNEQF
TRBV12-3/TRBV12-4	.	ASSPKDAYEQY
TRBV7-9	many	ASSGAGVYETQY
TRBV9	.	ASSADGISAYEQY
TRBV4-1	.	ASSQAGTSNEQF
TRBV2	few	ASIPRTGAGANVLT
TRBV24-1	many	ATSDPDREETQY
TRBV2	.	ATGDRGHNTIY